This T cell receptor beta chain was identified during a study of T cell changes during pregnancy in multiple sclerosis. Here immunoSEQ multiplex PCR was the method, and the copy in TCRdb shows in-frame clones only, minus some. The profile shows 35,000 to 50,000 clones, about nine tenths of them singletons. V was cut by 7 bases and J by 2 bases, with 12 bases left in between. The CDR3 has 13 residues. CDR1 is MNHNS and CDR2 is SASEGT in the germline V gene. V and J are TRBV6-1 and TRBJ2-7; D might be TRBD2 (6 bases). This clonotype was obtained from a female donor with multiple sclerosis, enrolled in a pregnancy study. Sequenced here: CD4+ T cells from peripheral blood mononuclear cells, sampled in the second trimester of pregnancy. The CDR3: CASMGTDTYEQYF. CDR3 coding DNA: TGTGCCAGCATGGGGACTGATACCTACGAGCAGTACTTC.